One sample yielded the 32 T cell receptor beta chains listed below, sequenced in a study of CD8+CD57+ T cells in acquired aplastic anemia. Patients chosen for sequencing had shown CD8+CD57+ cell expansion by flow cytometry. Genomic DNA was employed as the template in profiling TCR beta VDJ and CDR3. TCRdb ran MiXCR on the reads and lists one entry per CDR3 protein. The sample lists about 180,000 distinct CDR3 sequences, under 55% occurring once. The sample taken for sequencing was sorted CD4+, CD8+, or CD8+CD57+ T cells (not recorded which) from PBMCs. These receptors all stem from a human donor with aplastic anemia.

This clonotype was picked up one time. The rearrangement links TRBV5-8 to TRBJ1-1, with D unclear. Trimming shortened V by 4 bases and J by 5 bases, and 15 bases separated the two germline ends. The CDR3 sequence is 14 residues long. Germline CDR1 SGHTS, CDR2 YDEGEE. The CDR3 DNA is TGTGCCAGCAGCGAGGGCGCGGGAGAGACTGAAGCTTTCTTT. Translated, it gives CASSEGAGETEAFF.

The genes are TRBV6-4 and TRBJ1-2, with D perhaps TRBD1 (5 bases). V was pared by 10 bases and J by 2 bases, with 11 bases between. Germline V CDR1 and CDR2: MRHNA, SNTAGT. CDR3 length: 12 residues. The CDR3 nucleotides are TGTGCCACTCGGGGCCGGAACTATGGCTACACCTTC. Protein product: CATRGRNYGYTF.

V gene TRBV9 combines with J gene TRBJ1-2; D not resolved. Trimming shortened V by 3 bases and J by 4 bases, and 7 bases separated the two germline ends. The germline V gene encodes CDR1 SGDLS and CDR2 YYNGEE. This CDR3 spans 12 amino acids. The CDR3 nucleotides read TGTGCCAGCAGCGACCAGGCCTATGGCTACACCTTC. Amino acids: CASSDQAYGYTF.

This clonotype was counted between two and nine times. Here the CDR3 DNA reads TGTGCCAGCAGTCCGACTAGCGGGGACTCCTACAATGAGCAGTTCTTC. Translated, it gives CASSPTSGDSYNEQFF. The chain links TRBV25-1 to TRBJ2-1; TRBD2 matches 11 bases. The V segment lost 5 bases and the J segment 0 bases; nucleotides outside the gene matches: 3. Germline values: CDR1 MGHDK, CDR2 SYGVNS. This CDR3 has 16 residues.

V gene TRBV12-3 or TRBV12-4 combines with J gene TRBJ2-7; TRBD2 matches at 9 bases. The CDR3 covers 16 residues. The V segment lost 1 base and the J segment 5 bases; nucleotides outside the gene matches: 9. The DNA for the CDR3 is TGTGCCAGCAGTTTAGGGTTTAGCGGGAGTCGCCACGAGCAGTACTTC. Residues: CASSLGFSGSRHEQYF.

Many counts were recorded for this clonotype. V is TRBV19 and J is TRBJ2-5; TRBD1 is a possible D gene (6 bases). V was pared by 4 bases and J by 5 bases, with 20 bases between. There are 16 residues in the CDR3. Germline V gene sequence: CDR1 LNHDA, CDR2 SQIVND (reference sequence). CDR3 bases: TGTGCCAGTAGTACAAGGACAGCGCTAGGTGTCGAGACCCAGTACTTC. Its translation is CASSTRTALGVETQYF.

This clonotype showed up just a few times. J is TRBJ2-1 and V is TRBV12-3 or TRBV12-4; 10 positions match TRBD2. The CDR3 loop spans 15 amino acids. V shed 6 bases and J 3 bases; nucleotides not matched to a gene: 5. The CDR3 nucleotides read TGTGCCAGCAGGTCTAGCGGGGGCCGCTACAATGAGCAGTTCTTC. Protein product: CASRSSGGRYNEQFF.

This clonotype was counted between two and nine times. This rearrangement joins TRBV11-2 to TRBJ2-1; weak D call: TRBD2 (6 bases). Per germline, CDR1 SGHAT and CDR2 FQNNGV. Trimming removed 1 base at V and 6 bases at J, with 13 bases between. This CDR3 is 15 amino acids long. This chain's CDR3 is CASSLGPLEGNEQFF. CDR3 coding DNA: TGTGCCAGCAGCTTAGGACCCCTGGAGGGCAATGAGCAGTTCTTC.

V and J are TRBV6-4 and TRBJ1-4; D might be TRBD1 (5 bases). This CDR3 spans 17 amino acids. Trimming cost V 2 bases and J 4 bases, with 17 bases left between them. Looked up from germline, CDR1 is MRHNA and CDR2 is SNTAGT. This chain's CDR3 is CASSDGGREPINEKLFF. For the CDR3, the DNA is TGTGCCAGCAGTGACGGTGGCAGGGAGCCGATTAATGAAAAACTGTTTTTT.

Points on this clonotype: Given the absence of the conserved phenylalanine or tryptophan at the CDR3 end, a read error is likely. The DNA is omitted, as the CDR3 cannot be located on it reliably, and the CDR3 follows TCRdb's listing. J is TRBJ1-2 and V is TRBV5-1; no check of the table's D call, TRBD1, against the DNA was made. The CDR3 spans 16 residues, counting both ends. Germline CDR1 SGHRS, CDR2 YFSETQ. CDR3 protein: CASSFGSRQDPRGHTS.

The rearrangement links TRBV20-1 to TRBJ2-4; a possible D gene is TRBD1 (6 bases). Germline V lookup: CDR1 DFQATT, CDR2 SNEGSKA (reference sequence). This CDR3 comprises 16 residues. V lost 2 bases and J 2 bases, leaving 16 bases between the germline ends. The CDR3 DNA follows: TGCAGTGCTAGAAATCACAGGGTCGGATCCAAAAACATTCAGTACTTC. It yields the protein CSARNHRVGSKNIQYF.

This clonotype was seen repeatedly, ten times or more. The V and J genes are TRBV27 and TRBJ1-5; a weak D match, TRBD1 (6 bases). V was cut by 6 bases and J by 7 bases, with 16 bases left in between. The CDR3 length is 14 residues. CDR1 is MNHEY and CDR2 is SMNVEV in the germline V gene (reference sequence). In DNA form, the CDR3 reads TGTGCCAGCAGGGACAGTGGTCAGGGACAGCCCCAGCATTTT. Encoded protein: CASRDSGQGQPQHF.

The gene calls are TRBV5-6 and TRBJ1-1, with D possibly matching TRBD1 (5 bases). Trimming left V 6 bases short and J 11 bases short, with 20 bases between. Looked up from germline, CDR1 is SGHDT and CDR2 is YYEEEE. The CDR3 is made up of 13 amino acids. The CDR3 DNA reads as TGTGCCAGCACCGAGAATTATCAGGGTACGGCTTTCTTT. It encodes CASTENYQGTAFF.

The V gene is TRBV19, the J gene TRBJ2-7; a weak D match, TRBD1 (6 bases). The CDR3 runs to 14 residues. V was trimmed by 6 bases and J by 4 bases, leaving 16 bases between them. Germline V gene lookup returns CDR1 LNHDA and CDR2 SQIVND (reference sequence). CDR3 sequence (DNA): TGTGCCAGTAGGGACAGTGGTGGTAGGTACGAGCAGTACTTC. Protein sequence: CASRDSGGRYEQYF.

This clonotype was detected only a few times. Here the CDR3 DNA reads TGTGCCAGCAGCCCTACCCGGGTAGGTAACCATGAAAAACTGTTTTTT. Translation gives CASSPTRVGNHEKLFF. The rearrangement joins TRBV6-2 or TRBV6-3 to TRBJ1-4; D is ambiguous. Germline CDR1 reads MNHEY; CDR2 reads SVGEGT. This CDR3 comprises 16 residues. V shed 6 bases and J shed 6 bases, with 20 bases lying between them.

Points on this clonotype: Being one base from a much bigger clone, this may be a read error. The chain is built from TRBV4-2 and TRBJ2-1, with 8 positions matching TRBD2. CDR1 is LGHNA, CDR2 YNFKEQ, per germline. The CDR3 is 16 residues long. CDR3 loop: CASSQDLGTSYNEQSF. In DNA, the CDR3 is TGTGCCAGCAGCCAAGATTTGGGGACTAGTTACAATGAGCAGTCCTTC.

To note about this clonotype: With a much larger clone just one base away, this may be a read error. This sequence joins TRBV2 and TRBJ2-3; 13 bases match TRBD2. Germline V gene lookup returns CDR1 SNHLY and CDR2 FYNNEI. The CDR3 has 15 amino acids. Unmatched junction bases numbered 7, after V lost 8 bases and J lost 5 bases. In nucleotides, the CDR3 is TGTGCCAGCCGCAAACTAGCGGGGGGGATAGATACGCAGTATTTT. Amino acid sequence: CASRKLAGGIDTQYF.

The chain carries TRBV2 and TRBJ2-5; no clear D. V lost 8 bases, J lost 2 bases, and 9 bases lay in between. The CDR3 runs to 12 residues. Looked up from germline, CDR1 is SNHLY and CDR2 is FYNNEI. CDR3 sequence (DNA): TGTGCCAGCGGTACAGATCAAGAGACCCAGTACTTC. This codes for CASGTDQETQYF.

This chain connects TRBV7-9 to TRBJ2-7, with D possibly TRBD1 on 5 matching bases. Germline V gene lookup returns CDR1 SEHNR and CDR2 FQNEAQ (reference sequence). CDR3 size: 12 residues. The V end lost 6 bases, the J end lost 4 bases, and 10 bases lay between the germline ends. As DNA, the CDR3 is TGTGCCAGCAGTCGTTCAGGGTACGAGCAGTACTTC. Translation: CASSRSGYEQYF.

The chain employs TRBV20-1 and TRBJ2-3; 9 bases line up with TRBD1. The CDR3 totals 13 residues. Per the germline V gene, CDR1 is DFQATT and CDR2 is SNEGSKA (reference sequence). The V segment lost 6 bases and the J segment 6 bases; nucleotides outside the gene matches: 7. This CDR3 is CSAGDRVRDTQYF. Written as DNA, the CDR3 is TGCAGTGCCGGGGACAGGGTTAGGGATACGCAGTATTTT.

The chain uses TRBV25-1 and TRBJ2-1; D possibly corresponds to TRBD1 (5 bases). The V and J ends lost 1 base and 7 bases respectively, with 11 bases between them. The CDR3 is 14 residues long. Germline V gene data show CDR1 as MGHDK and CDR2 as SYGVNS. DNA for the CDR3: TGTGCCAGCAGTGAATCAGGGATTTGGAATGAGCAGTTCTTC. Protein sequence: CASSESGIWNEQFF. Full variable domain (missing parts from reference TRBV25-1 and TRBJ2-1): EADIYQTPRYLVIGTGKKITLECSQTMGHDKMYWYQQDPGMELHLIHYSYGVNSTEKGDLSSESTVSRIRTEHFPLTLESARPSHTSQYLCASSESGIWNEQFFGPGTRLTVL.

The chain is built from TRBV10-3 and TRBJ1-6; D might be TRBD1 (6 bases). The CDR3 spans 15 residues. Trimming shortened V by 2 bases and J by 8 bases, and 13 bases separated the two germline ends. Germline CDR1 and CDR2: ENHRY and SYGVKD. CDR3 in amino acids: CAISENQGRDSPLHF. The CDR3 DNA reads as TGTGCCATCAGTGAGAACCAGGGGCGGGATTCACCCCTCCACTTT.

Ten or more counts support this clonotype. The rearrangement uses TRBV6-1 and TRBJ1-5, with no clear D. The CDR3 spans 13 residues. Trimming removed 2 bases from V and 7 bases from J, with 9 bases in between. Germline CDR1 is MNHNS and CDR2 is SASEGT. The CDR3 sequence is CASSELLGQPQHF. The CDR3 bases are TGTGCCAGCAGTGAATTGCTAGGGCAGCCCCAGCATTTT.

This clonotype was seen at least ten times. As DNA, the CDR3 is TGTGCCAGCCGGAGGGGGGGCTACAATGAGCAGTTCTTC. Its protein is CASRRGGYNEQFF. The genes are TRBV12-3 or TRBV12-4 and TRBJ2-1; D perhaps matches TRBD2 (7 bases). This CDR3 is 13 amino acids long. Trimming stripped 8 bases from V and 3 bases from J, with 11 bases between.

This clonotype was seen many times. The J gene is TRBJ2-5, the V gene TRBV6-5, with D possibly TRBD2 on 5 matching bases. V lost 0 bases and J lost 5, with 10 bases in between. The CDR3 consists of 14 residues. CDR1 and CDR2 from the germline V gene are MNHEY and SVGAGI. As DNA, the CDR3 is TGTGCCAGCAGTTACTCGGAACTAGGGGAGACCCAGTACTTC. Protein product: CASSYSELGETQYF.

The chain employs TRBV7-8 and TRBJ2-1; D remains ambiguous. There are 13 residues in the CDR3. The germline V gene encodes CDR1 SGHVS and CDR2 FQNEAQ. V was pared by 1 base and J by 7 bases, with 8 bases between. As DNA, the CDR3 is TGTGCCAGCAGCTTAGGACGCCGAAATGAGCAGTTCTTC. This translates into CASSLGRRNEQFF.

This clonotype was detected a few times. This chain connects TRBV7-2 to TRBJ2-1; 10 bases are a match to TRBD2. Germline CDR1 and CDR2: SGHTA and FQGNSA. J gave up 8 bases and V 1 base, and 5 bases lay outside the gene matches. CDR3 length: 15 amino acids. The CDR3, as DNA: TGTGCCAGCAGCTTAGTGCTAGCGGGAGTGCATGAGCAGTTCTTC. Its translation is CASSLVLAGVHEQFF.

The chain uses TRBV11-2 and TRBJ2-1, with 13 bases fitting TRBD2. This CDR3 is built from 14 residues. The V segment lost 1 base and the J segment 10 bases; nucleotides outside the gene matches: 1. Germline assignment: CDR1 SGHAT and CDR2 FQNNGV. CDR3 region: CASSLVGLAGEQFF. DNA of the CDR3: TGTGCCAGCAGCTTAGTGGGACTAGCGGGAGAGCAGTTCTTC.

This clonotype occurred many times. This chain uses TRBV14 with TRBJ1-2; possible D gene TRBD1, 6 bases. The CDR3 loop spans 15 amino acids. V lost 0 bases and J lost 4, with 12 bases in between. Germline CDR1 and CDR2: SGHDN and FVKESK. CDR3 DNA: TGTGCCAGCAGCCAAGATAGAGGGGGATCCTATGGCTACACCTTC. Amino acids: CASSQDRGGSYGYTF.

The gene calls are TRBV20-1 and TRBJ2-7, with 7 bases that match TRBD1. The germline CDR1 and CDR2 sequences are DFQATT and SNEGSKA (reference sequence). This CDR3 contains 14 residues. The V and J ends lost 6 bases and 9 bases, in that order; junction bases with no gene match: 17. The CDR3 is CSAETGTEPKGQYF. The DNA of the CDR3 is TGCAGTGCCGAAACCGGGACAGAGCCTAAGGGGCAGTACTTC.

This chain links TRBV4-3 with TRBJ2-1; D might be TRBD1 (5 bases). V was pared by 1 base and J by 8 bases, with 9 bases between. The germline V gene encodes CDR1 LGHNA and CDR2 YSLEER. The CDR3 extends over 13 amino acids. The DNA for the CDR3 is TGCGCCAGCAGCCAAGTATTGGGGCATGAGCAGTTCTTC. Protein: CASSQVLGHEQFF.

Ten or more counts support this clonotype. This chain links TRBV5-1 with TRBJ2-4; D gene unclear. Per the germline V gene, CDR1 is SGHRS and CDR2 is YFSETQ. V was trimmed by 4 bases and J by 5 bases, leaving 4 bases between them. CDR3 length equals 11 residues. The DNA of the CDR3 is TGCGCCAGCAGCAATGAAAACATTCAGTACTTC. Protein product: CASSNENIQYF.